There are a few counts of the clone carrying this T cell receptor beta chain. Extracted from the samples, RNA was reverse transcribed into cDNA to serve as the sequencing template. The assay was immunoSEQ multiplex PCR, and TCRdb's table has in-frame clones only and misses some. This table holds around 150,000 clones, around 60% found once. This CDR3 has 13 amino acids. CDR1 and CDR2 (germline): SEHNR, FQNEAQ (reference sequence). V was pared by 5 bases and J by 8 bases, with 6 bases of the junction left unmatched. This sample was included in a study of CD8+ T cells in alopecia areata. Treatment defined: oral pan-JAK inhibitor, 5-10 mg twice daily.

This clonotype originated in a human donor with alopecia areata. Specimen: CD4+ T cells sorted from blood, collected at week 24, from a patient treated with tofacitinib. The chain recombines TRBV7-9 with TRBJ1-1; 9 bases map to TRBD1. CDR3 region: CASSGRGQGEAFF. CDR3 bases: TGTGCCAGCAGCGGCCGGGGACAGGGCGAAGCTTTCTTT.